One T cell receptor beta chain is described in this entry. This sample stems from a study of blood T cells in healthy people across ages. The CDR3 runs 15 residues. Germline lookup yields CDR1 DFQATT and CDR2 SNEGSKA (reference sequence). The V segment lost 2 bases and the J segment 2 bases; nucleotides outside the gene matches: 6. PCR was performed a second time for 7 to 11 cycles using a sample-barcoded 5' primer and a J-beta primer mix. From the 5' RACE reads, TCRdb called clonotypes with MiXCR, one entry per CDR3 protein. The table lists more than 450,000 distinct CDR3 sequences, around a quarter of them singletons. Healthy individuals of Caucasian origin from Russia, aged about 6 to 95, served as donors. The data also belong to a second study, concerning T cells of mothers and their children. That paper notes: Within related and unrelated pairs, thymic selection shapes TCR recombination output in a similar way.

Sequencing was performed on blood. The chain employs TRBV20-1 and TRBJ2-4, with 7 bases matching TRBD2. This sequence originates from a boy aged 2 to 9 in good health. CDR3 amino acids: CSARKRGSPKNIQYF. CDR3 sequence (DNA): TGCAGTGCTAGAAAGCGGGGTAGTCCCAAAAACATTCAGTACTTC.